The next 6 T cell receptor beta chains were all read from a single sample in a study of T cells in Graves' hyperthyroidism and ophthalmopathy. Amplification of TCR beta CDR3 regions was performed using RNA transcripts as template. A set of HTBI primers served as the primers for a first-round RT-PCR of the TCR CDR3. TCRdb re-derived calls from the multiplex PCR reads in MiXCR, one entry per CDR3 protein. The sample lists about 350,000 distinct CDR3 sequences, over 15% seen once, with roughly a sixth in the top ten. Sequenced sample: blood. These receptors came from a woman aged 40 to 50 with Graves' ophthalmopathy.

This clonotype was seen repeatedly, ten times or more. The J gene is TRBJ2-2, the V gene TRBV27; a weak D match, TRBD1 (5 bases). This CDR3 comprises 16 residues. Germline V CDR1 and CDR2: MNHEY, SMNVEV (reference sequence). The V gene lost 5 bases and the J gene lost 7 bases, with 20 bases spanning the gap. CDR3 in DNA: TGTGCCAGCAGTCAAGTTCTCAGGGTTAGTGGCGGGGAGCTGTTTTTT. Translation: CASSQVLRVSGGELFF.

This clonotype came up many times. This CDR3 is CASSQDRRKGAGELFF. In DNA, the CDR3 is TGCGCCAGCAGCCAAGATCGAAGGAAGGGGGCCGGGGAGCTGTTTTTT. This chain connects TRBV4-3 to TRBJ2-2, with a possible D match to TRBD1 (6 bases). Germline CDR1 LGHNA, CDR2 YSLEER. This CDR3 has 16 residues. With 0 bases removed from V and 6 bases from J, the gap between germline ends came to 14 bases.

The rearrangement joins TRBV6-1 to TRBJ2-7, with D unclear. The DNA end is more similar to TRBJ2-1, so the J call may be wrong. Germline lookup yields CDR1 MNHNS and CDR2 SASEGT. CDR3 size: 15 residues. The CDR3 DNA reads as TGTGCCAGCATGCTTCGCGTGAGGAGCTCCTACGAGCAGTTCTTC. It encodes CASMLRVRSSYEQFF.

This chain connects TRBV13 to TRBJ2-2; TRBD1 agrees at 7 bases. In germline, CDR1 is PRHDT, CDR2 FYEKMQ (reference sequence). The V segment lost 5 bases and the J segment 5 bases; nucleotides outside the gene matches: 8. This CDR3 has 15 amino acids. CDR3 coding DNA: TGTGCCAGCAGCACGACAGGGTTAGGAACCGGGGAGCTGTTTTTT. Its translation is CASSTTGLGTGELFF. The variable domain in full, completed from reference TRBV13 and TRBJ2-2, reads AAGVIQSPRHLIKEKRETATLKCYPIPRHDTVYWYQQGPGQDPQFLISFYEKMQSDKGSIPDRFSAQQFSDYHSELNMSSLELGDSALYFCASSTTGLGTGELFFGEGSRLTVL.

This clonotype was seen many times. The rearrangement links TRBV6-1 to TRBJ2-7; D gene ambiguous. Germline CDR1 is MNHNS and CDR2 is SASEGT. V was cut by 6 bases and J by 4 bases, with 7 bases left in between. This CDR3 has 11 residues. The CDR3 sequence is CASRQFYEQYF. The CDR3 DNA sequence: TGTGCCAGCAGACAGTTTTACGAGCAGTACTTC.

This clonotype was detected many times. The chain couples TRBV11-2 to TRBJ2-5, with D possibly being TRBD2 (6 bases). Germline lookup yields CDR1 SGHAT and CDR2 FQNNGV. V was pared by 2 bases and J by 2 bases, with 15 bases between. This CDR3 comprises 16 residues. The CDR3 region is CASSLFGRRVQETQYF. CDR3 coding DNA: TGTGCCAGCAGCTTATTTGGCAGGAGGGTTCAAGAGACCCAGTACTTC.